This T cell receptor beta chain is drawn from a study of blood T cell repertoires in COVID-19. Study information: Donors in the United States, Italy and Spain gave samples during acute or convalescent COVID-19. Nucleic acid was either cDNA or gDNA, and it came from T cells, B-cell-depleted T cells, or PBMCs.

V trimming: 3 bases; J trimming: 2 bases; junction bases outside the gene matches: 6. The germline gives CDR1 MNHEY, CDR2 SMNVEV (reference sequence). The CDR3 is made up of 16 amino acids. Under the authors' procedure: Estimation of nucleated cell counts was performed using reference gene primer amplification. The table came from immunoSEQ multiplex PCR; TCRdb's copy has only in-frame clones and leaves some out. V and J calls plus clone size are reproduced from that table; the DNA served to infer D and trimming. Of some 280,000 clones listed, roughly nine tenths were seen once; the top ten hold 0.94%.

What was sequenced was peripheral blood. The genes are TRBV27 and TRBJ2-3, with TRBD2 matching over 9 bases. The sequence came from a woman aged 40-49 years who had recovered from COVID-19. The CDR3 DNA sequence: TGTGCCAGCAGTTTGAGGCTAGCGGGGAACACAGATACGCAGTATTTT. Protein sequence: CASSLRLAGNTDTQYF.